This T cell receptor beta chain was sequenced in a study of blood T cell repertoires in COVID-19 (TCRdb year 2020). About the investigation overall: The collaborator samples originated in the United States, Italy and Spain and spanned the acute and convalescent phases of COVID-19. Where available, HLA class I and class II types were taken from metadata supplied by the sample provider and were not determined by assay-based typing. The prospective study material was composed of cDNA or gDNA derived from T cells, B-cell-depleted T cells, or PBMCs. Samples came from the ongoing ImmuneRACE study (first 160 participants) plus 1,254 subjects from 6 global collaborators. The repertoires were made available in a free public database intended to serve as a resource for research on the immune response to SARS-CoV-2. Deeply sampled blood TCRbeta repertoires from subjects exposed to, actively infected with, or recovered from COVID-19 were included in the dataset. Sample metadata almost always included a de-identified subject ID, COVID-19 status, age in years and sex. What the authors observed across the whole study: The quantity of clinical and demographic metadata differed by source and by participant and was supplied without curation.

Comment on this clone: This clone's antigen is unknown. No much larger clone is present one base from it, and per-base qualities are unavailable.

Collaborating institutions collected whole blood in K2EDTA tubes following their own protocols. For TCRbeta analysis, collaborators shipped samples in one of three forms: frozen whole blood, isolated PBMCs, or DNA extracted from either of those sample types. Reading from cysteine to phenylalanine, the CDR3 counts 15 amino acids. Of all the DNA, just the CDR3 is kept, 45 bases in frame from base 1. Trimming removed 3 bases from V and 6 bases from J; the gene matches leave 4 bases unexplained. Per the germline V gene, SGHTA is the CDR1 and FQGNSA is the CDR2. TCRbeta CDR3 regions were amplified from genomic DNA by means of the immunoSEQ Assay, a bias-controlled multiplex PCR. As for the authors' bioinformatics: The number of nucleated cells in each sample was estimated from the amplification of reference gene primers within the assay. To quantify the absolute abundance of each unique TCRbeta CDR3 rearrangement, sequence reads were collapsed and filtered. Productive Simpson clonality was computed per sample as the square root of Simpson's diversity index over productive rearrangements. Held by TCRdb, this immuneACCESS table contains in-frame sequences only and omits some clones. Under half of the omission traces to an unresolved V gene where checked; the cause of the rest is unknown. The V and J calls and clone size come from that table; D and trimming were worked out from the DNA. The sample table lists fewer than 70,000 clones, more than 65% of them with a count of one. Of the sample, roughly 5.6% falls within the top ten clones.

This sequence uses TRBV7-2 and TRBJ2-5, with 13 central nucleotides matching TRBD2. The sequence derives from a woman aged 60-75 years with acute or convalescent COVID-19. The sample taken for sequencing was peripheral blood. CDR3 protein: CASSFGGLAGKTQYF. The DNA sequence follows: TGTGCCAGCAGCTTCGGGGGACTAGCGGGGAAGACCCAGTACTTC.